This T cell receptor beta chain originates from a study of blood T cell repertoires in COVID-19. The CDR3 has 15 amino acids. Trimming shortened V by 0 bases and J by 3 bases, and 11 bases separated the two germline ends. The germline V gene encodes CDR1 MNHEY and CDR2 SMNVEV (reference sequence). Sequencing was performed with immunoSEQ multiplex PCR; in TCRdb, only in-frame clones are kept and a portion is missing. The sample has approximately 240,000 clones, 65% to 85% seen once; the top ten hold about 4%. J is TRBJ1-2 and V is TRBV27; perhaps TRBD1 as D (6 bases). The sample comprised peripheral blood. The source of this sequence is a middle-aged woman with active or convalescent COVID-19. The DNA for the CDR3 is TGTGCCAGCAGTTTATCCCCAGGACAGTACTATGGCTACACCTTC. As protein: CASSLSPGQYYGYTF.